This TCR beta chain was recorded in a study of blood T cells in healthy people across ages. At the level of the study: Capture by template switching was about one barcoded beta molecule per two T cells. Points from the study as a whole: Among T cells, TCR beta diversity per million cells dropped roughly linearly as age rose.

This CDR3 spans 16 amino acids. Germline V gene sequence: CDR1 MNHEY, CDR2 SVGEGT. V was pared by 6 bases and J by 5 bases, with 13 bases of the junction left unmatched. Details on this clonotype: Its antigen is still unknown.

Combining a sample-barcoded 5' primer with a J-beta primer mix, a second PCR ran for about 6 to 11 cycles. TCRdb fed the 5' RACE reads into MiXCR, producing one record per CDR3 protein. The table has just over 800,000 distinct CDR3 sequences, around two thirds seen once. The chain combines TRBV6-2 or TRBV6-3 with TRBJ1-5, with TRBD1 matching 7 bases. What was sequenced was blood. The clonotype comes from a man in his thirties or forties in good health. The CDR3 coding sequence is TGTGCCAGCAGACAAGCGGCCACCGGGACAGATCAGCCCCAGCATTTT. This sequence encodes CASRQAATGTDQPQHF.